The 9 T cell receptor beta chains presented below share a single source sample, sequenced in a study of PD-L1 blockade in urothelial cancer. Clones were sequenced by immunoSEQ multiplex PCR, and TCRdb holds only the in-frame ones, with some missing. This table holds roughly 63,000 clones, approximately 80% found once. Specified time point: pretreatment peripheral blood. The sample in question was PBMCs, obtained around atezolizumab (anti-PD-L1) treatment. These receptors were collected from a man between 65 and 79 years old with urothelial cancer.

The chain combines TRBV6-5 with TRBJ1-4; 7 bases match TRBD1. This CDR3 is 15 amino acids long. In germline, CDR1 is MNHEY, CDR2 SVGAGI. After removal of 4 bases from V and 2 bases from J, the junction contained 4 bases not matched to a gene. In DNA, the CDR3 is TGTGCCAGCAGTTGGAACAGGGGCACTAATGAAAAACTGTTTTTT. Translation gives CASSWNRGTNEKLFF.

The V and J genes are TRBV28 and TRBJ2-1; 9 nucleotides agree with TRBD2. There are 16 residues in the CDR3. Trimming at V came to 4 bases and at J to 6 bases, leaving 10 bases not matched to a gene. CDR1 is MDHEN and CDR2 is SYDVKM in the germline V gene. In DNA, the CDR3 is TGTGCCAGCAGTTCACTCCCGGGACTAGCAAGCAATGAGCAGTTCTTC. Translated: CASSSLPGLASNEQFF. The full variable domain, in which reference TRBV28 and TRBJ2-1 provide the parts outside the CDR3, is DVKVTQSSRYLVKRTGEKVFLECVQDMDHENMFWYRQDPGLGLRLIYFSYDVKMKEKGDIPEGYSVSREKKERFSLILESASTNQTSMYLCASSSLPGLASNEQFFGPGTRLTVL.

V and J are TRBV27 and TRBJ2-1; a weak D match, TRBD1 (7 bases). Germline lookup yields CDR1 MNHEY and CDR2 SMNVEV (reference sequence). Trimming stripped 7 bases from V and 9 bases from J, with 19 bases between. This CDR3 contains 14 residues. CDR3 DNA: TGTGCCAGCACCACCGGGGGACAGTTGGGTGAGCAGTTCTTC. This encodes CASTTGGQLGEQFF.

This chain uses TRBV2 with TRBJ1-1; a possible D gene is TRBD1 (5 bases). Germline loops: CDR1 SNHLY, CDR2 FYNNEI. With 4 bases removed from V and 5 bases from J, the gap between germline ends came to 11 bases. The CDR3 covers 13 residues. CDR3 protein: CASSVPGGTEAFF. In DNA, the CDR3 is TGTGCCAGCAGTGTTCCGGGGGGGACTGAAGCTTTCTTT.

The chain joins TRBV7-2 to TRBJ2-7; the match to TRBD1 covers 8 bases. J was trimmed by 3 bases and V by 2 bases; bases with no gene match: 6. Germline-derived CDR1 and CDR2 are SGHTA and FQGNSA. The CDR3 totals 15 residues. The chain's CDR3 is CASSLKGQGHYEQYF. The CDR3 region has the DNA TGTGCCAGCAGCTTAAAAGGACAGGGTCACTACGAGCAGTACTTC.

The rearrangement links TRBV6-1 to TRBJ1-5; 9 bases line up with TRBD1. There are 13 residues in the CDR3. Germline V CDR1 and CDR2: MNHNS, SASEGT. J was trimmed by 5 bases and V by 8 bases; bases with no gene match: 4. The CDR3 spells CASLWDRDQPQHF. CDR3 sequence (DNA): TGTGCCAGCCTCTGGGACAGGGATCAGCCCCAGCATTTT.

Only a few counts were recorded for this clone. The V gene is TRBV27, the J gene TRBJ2-7, with 8 bases aligning to TRBD1. V lost 5 bases to trimming and J lost 3 bases; unmatched junction nucleotides: 6. The germline gives CDR1 MNHEY, CDR2 SMNVEV (reference sequence). The CDR3 has 14 amino acids. The chain's CDR3 is CASSLDRVSYEQYF. As DNA, the CDR3 is TGTGCCAGCAGTCTGGACAGGGTTAGCTACGAGCAGTACTTC.

The chain links TRBV29-1 to TRBJ1-2; TRBD1 matches at 7 bases. V dropped 6 bases and J dropped 3; count of bases not matched to a gene: 7. Germline V CDR1 and CDR2: SQVTM, ANQGSEA. This CDR3 is 13 amino acids long. The CDR3 here is CSVGQGGDYGYTF. DNA for the CDR3: TGCAGCGTGGGGCAGGGGGGAGACTATGGCTACACCTTC.

The chain carries TRBV28 and TRBJ2-4; TRBD1 might be the D (6 bases). Trimming pared 3 bases from V and 1 base from J, leaving 16 bases between. CDR1 is MDHEN, CDR2 SYDVKM, per germline. CDR3 length: 17 amino acids. The CDR3 DNA sequence: TGTGCCAGCAGTTTGGTGGGGTCCCAGGGGGCCAAAAACATTCAGTACTTC. Protein: CASSLVGSQGAKNIQYF.